Listed below are T cell receptor beta chains from one sample, sequenced in a study of siplizumab effects on memory and regulatory T cells. The method was immunoSEQ multiplex PCR; TCRdb's version includes in-frame clones alone and lacks a portion of them. The sample yields some 81,000 clones, 85% to 95% seen once. The sample was CD8+ T cells sorted from blood. These receptors came from a human donor in good health. The CDR3 runs from the conserved cysteine through the conserved F or W. D genes are given only for firm matches. A clone size is listed for some rows: how often the clone was seen (once, few, many), or a class if it is expanded.

V: TRBV29-1; J: TRBJ1-2; D: -; size: -; CDR3: CSVARSTDRLDYTF; DNA: TGCAGCGTTGCGCGTTCGACGGACCGTTTAGACTACACCTTC
V: TRBV5-6; J: TRBJ2-7; D: -; size: -; CDR3: CASSLSGASYEQYF; DNA: TGTGCCAGCAGCCTATCCGGGGCCTCCTACGAGCAGTACTTC
V: TRBV19; J: TRBJ2-1; D: TRBD2; size: -; CDR3: CASSIGPGLAGLNEQFF; DNA: TGTGCCAGTAGTATAGGCCCAGGACTAGCGGGCCTGAATGAGCAGTTCTTC
V: TRBV30; J: TRBJ2-3; D: -; size: -; CDR3: CACQTGEINTDTQYF; DNA: TGTGCCTGCCAAACGGGGGAAATAAATACAGATACGCAGTATTTT
V: TRBV6-5; J: TRBJ1-2; D: -; size: -; CDR3: CASSYSADNYGYTF; DNA: TGTGCCAGCAGTTACTCCGCAGACAACTATGGCTACACCTTC
V: TRBV6-1; J: TRBJ2-1; D: TRBD1; size: -; CDR3: CASSDPGQGVDEQFF; DNA: TGTGCCAGCAGTGACCCGGGACAGGGGGTGGATGAGCAGTTCTTC
V: TRBV7-3; J: TRBJ1-1; D: -; size: -; CDR3: CASSPTGGGELGTEAFF; DNA: TGTGCCAGCAGCCCCACGGGCGGGGGCGAGTTGGGGACTGAAGCTTTCTTT
V: TRBV27; J: TRBJ1-1; D: -; size: -; CDR3: CASSLSRATEAFF; DNA: TGTGCCAGCAGTTTAAGTAGGGCCACTGAAGCTTTCTTT
V: TRBV13; J: TRBJ2-7; D: -; size: -; CDR3: CASSLRITPYEQYF; DNA: TGTGCCAGCAGCTTGCGAATCACCCCCTACGAGCAGTACTTC
V: TRBV4-1; J: TRBJ1-2; D: TRBD1; size: -; CDR3: CASSQGQGAYGYTF; DNA: TGCGCCAGCAGCCAAGGACAGGGGGCTTACGGCTACACCTTC
V: TRBV15; J: TRBJ2-7; D: -; size: -; CDR3: CATSRGRGAYEQYF; DNA: TGTGCCACCAGCAGAGGACGGGGAGCCTACGAGCAGTACTTC
V: TRBV9; J: TRBJ2-7; D: -; size: -; CDR3: CASSPDRGALPYEQYF; DNA: TGTGCCAGCAGCCCTGACCGGGGGGCGCTTCCCTACGAGCAGTACTTC
V: TRBV6-1; J: TRBJ2-7; D: -; size: -; CDR3: CASSDIYSSYEQYF; DNA: TGTGCCAGCAGTGATATCTACTCCTCCTACGAGCAGTACTTC
V: TRBV4-1; J: TRBJ2-7; D: -; size: -; CDR3: CASSQEDRRTYEQYF; DNA: TGCGCCAGCAGCCAAGAAGACCGGAGAACCTACGAGCAGTACTTC
V: TRBV5-8; J: TRBJ1-5; D: -; size: -; CDR3: CASSLIYQPQHF; DNA: TGTGCCAGCAGCTTAATATATCAGCCCCAGCATTTT
V: TRBV28; J: TRBJ2-7; D: TRBD2; size: once; CDR3: CASSFGREGNEQYF; DNA: TGTGCCAGCAGTTTCGGGCGGGAGGGGAACGAGCAGTACTTC
V: TRBV7-6; J: TRBJ2-7; D: -; size: -; CDR3: CASSPDSGDYEQYF; DNA: TGTGCCAGCAGCCCTGACTCGGGGGACTACGAGCAGTACTTC
V: TRBV27; J: TRBJ1-2; D: TRBD1; size: -; CDR3: CASREGQGYFGYTF; DNA: TGTGCCAGCAGGGAGGGACAGGGGTATTTTGGCTACACCTTC
V: TRBV2; J: TRBJ2-1; D: -; size: -; CDR3: CASNSPYNEQFF; DNA: TGTGCCAGCAACAGTCCCTACAATGAGCAGTTCTTC
V: TRBV19; J: TRBJ1-1; D: -; size: -; CDR3: CASSMGAFAFF; DNA: TGTGCCAGTAGTATGGGGGCGTTTGCTTTCTTT
V: TRBV5-1; J: TRBJ2-7; D: TRBD2; size: -; CDR3: CASSLLAAEDYEQYF; DNA: TGCGCCAGCAGTTTACTAGCGGCAGAAGACTACGAGCAGTACTTC
V: TRBV11-2; J: TRBJ1-1; D: TRBD1; size: -; CDR3: CASSLYWTGEMNTEAFF; DNA: TGTGCCAGCAGCTTATACTGGACAGGGGAGATGAACACTGAAGCTTTCTTT
V: TRBV5-1; J: TRBJ2-5; D: -; size: -; CDR3: CASSLGSQLETQYF; DNA: TGCGCCAGCAGCTTGGGTTCCCAGTTGGAGACCCAGTACTTC
V: TRBV19; J: TRBJ1-5; D: -; size: -; CDR3: CASKGVSDQPQHF; DNA: TGTGCCTCGAAGGGGGTATCGGACCAGCCCCAGCATTTT
V: TRBV14; J: TRBJ1-5; D: -; size: -; CDR3: CASSLGTVSNQPQHF; DNA: TGTGCCAGCAGCCTGGGGACGGTTAGCAATCAGCCCCAGCATTTT
V: TRBV7-6; J: TRBJ2-1; D: -; size: -; CDR3: CASSSGPKNEQFF; DNA: TGTGCCAGCAGTTCCGGACCCAAAAATGAGCAGTTCTTC
V: TRBV11-2; J: TRBJ1-2; D: -; size: -; CDR3: CASSLASSPPASYGYTF; DNA: TGTGCCAGCAGCTTAGCTTCTTCGCCTCCCGCGAGCTATGGCTACACCTTC
V: TRBV7-6; J: TRBJ2-7; D: -; size: -; CDR3: CASSLGGVGRSYEQYF; DNA: TGTGCCAGCAGCCTCGGCGGAGTGGGTCGCTCCTACGAGCAGTACTTC
V: TRBV5-8; J: TRBJ2-1; D: -; size: -; CDR3: CASSLWEGASSYNEQFF; DNA: TGTGCCAGCAGCTTATGGGAAGGCGCTTCCTCCTACAATGAGCAGTTCTTC
V: TRBV7-3; J: TRBJ2-4; D: -; size: -; CDR3: CASSDGTAKNIQYF; DNA: TGTGCCAGCAGCGACGGGACGGCCAAAAACATTCAGTACTTC
V: TRBV7-9; J: TRBJ2-2; D: TRBD1; size: -; CDR3: CASSSRDRPGELFF; DNA: TGTGCCAGCAGCTCCCGGGACAGGCCCGGGGAGCTGTTTTTT
V: TRBV7-3; J: TRBJ2-7; D: -; size: -; CDR3: CASSASPQLPYYEQYF; DNA: TGTGCCAGCAGCGCCTCTCCCCAGCTGCCGTACTACGAGCAGTACTTC
V: TRBV5-6; J: TRBJ2-7; D: -; size: -; CDR3: CASSPVGVAEQYF; DNA: TGTGCCAGCAGCCCGGTGGGGGTAGCCGAGCAGTACTTC
V: TRBV14; J: TRBJ1-3; D: TRBD1; size: -; CDR3: CASSPNRGDGPGNTIYF; DNA: TGTGCCAGCAGCCCTAACAGGGGGGACGGGCCTGGAAACACCATATATTTT
V: TRBV4-1; J: TRBJ2-5; D: -; size: -; CDR3: CASSQIQDQETQYF; DNA: TGCGCCAGCAGCCAAATACAGGACCAAGAGACCCAGTACTTC
V: TRBV7-9; J: TRBJ2-2; D: -; size: -; CDR3: CASSPGGETTNTGELFF; DNA: TGTGCCAGCAGCCCCGGGGGCGAGACTACGAACACCGGGGAGCTGTTTTTT
V: TRBV30; J: TRBJ2-3; D: -; size: -; CDR3: CAWRAGAGNTQYF; DNA: TGTGCCTGGAGGGCCGGAGCGGGCAATACGCAGTATTTT
V: TRBV11-2; J: TRBJ2-7; D: TRBD1; size: -; CDR3: CASSPGQGWYEQYF; DNA: TGTGCCAGCAGCCCAGGACAGGGGTGGTACGAGCAGTACTTC
V: TRBV27; J: TRBJ2-7; D: -; size: -; CDR3: CASSLGALEQYF; DNA: TGTGCCAGCAGTTTAGGAGCCCTAGAGCAGTACTTC
V: TRBV29-1; J: TRBJ1-1; D: -; size: -; CDR3: CSVEDGTISGEAFF; DNA: TGCAGCGTTGAAGATGGGACAATTAGCGGTGAAGCTTTCTTT
V: TRBV12-5; J: TRBJ2-1; D: TRBD2; size: -; CDR3: CASGLTSALPPGNEQFF; DNA: TGTGCTAGTGGTTTGACTAGCGCGCTACCGCCAGGGAATGAGCAGTTCTTC
V: TRBV27; J: TRBJ2-2; D: -; size: -; CDR3: CASSSWDTNTGELFF; DNA: TGTGCCAGCAGTTCATGGGATACGAACACCGGGGAGCTGTTTTTT
V: TRBV4-1; J: TRBJ2-7; D: -; size: -; CDR3: CASSQESSWIMAF; DNA: TGCGCCAGCAGCCAAGAATCGAGTTGGATTATGGCCTTC
V: TRBV5-1; J: TRBJ2-7; D: -; size: -; CDR3: CASSLATPNPYEQYF; DNA: TGCGCCAGCAGCTTGGCCACGCCTAATCCCTACGAGCAGTACTTC
V: TRBV6-5; J: TRBJ1-5; D: -; size: -; CDR3: CASSFGRSQPQHF; DNA: TGTGCCAGCAGTTTTGGTCGGAGTCAGCCCCAGCATTTT
V: TRBV11-2; J: TRBJ2-5; D: -; size: -; CDR3: CASSFGRVLGETQYF; DNA: TGTGCCAGCAGCTTTGGCAGGGTTTTGGGAGAGACCCAGTACTTC